These T cell receptor beta chains were read from a single sample in a study of T cell responses to AZD1222 COVID-19 vaccine. Profiling relied on immunoSEQ multiplex PCR, and the TCRdb table lists in-frame clones only, not all of them. The sample lists approximately 190,000 clones; 87% were seen once. The material was peripheral blood, obtained on day 0 of MenACWY control vaccination. These receptors originate from an adult in good health. Both conserved end residues are part of each CDR3. A D gene is named only where the DNA matches it firmly. A clone size is listed for some rows: how often the clone was seen (once, few, many), or a class if it is expanded.

J,D,length,size,V,CDR3,DNA
TRBJ2-7,NA,16,NA,TRBV6-2/TRBV6-3,CASSSLVAGTRYEQYF,TGTGCCAGCAGTTCCCTCGTCGCAGGGACACGCTACGAGCAGTACTTC
TRBJ2-7,NA,13,NA,TRBV13,CASSLGQGYEQYF,TGTGCCAGCAGCTTAGGACAGGGCTACGAGCAGTACTTC
TRBJ2-3,TRBD1,15,once,TRBV9,CASSVAGQGADTQYF,TGTGCCAGCAGCGTAGCTGGACAGGGAGCAGATACGCAGTATTTT
TRBJ1-5,NA,11,NA,TRBV28,CASSLDQPQHF,TGTGCCAGCAGTTTGGATCAGCCCCAGCATTTT
TRBJ1-2,TRBD1,15,NA,TRBV24-1,CATSDLRTGPGGYTF,TGTGCCACCAGTGATTTGCGGACAGGGCCCGGGGGCTACACCTTC
TRBJ2-2,NA,17,NA,TRBV7-2,CASSLSSAFFTRGELFF,TGTGCCAGCAGCTTAAGCTCGGCTTTCTTCACGAGAGGGGAGCTGTTTTTT
TRBJ1-2,NA,15,NA,TRBV6-5,CASSYSSGVNYGYTF,TGTGCCAGCAGTTACTCGAGTGGTGTGAACTATGGCTACACCTTC
TRBJ1-3,NA,15,NA,TRBV5-4,CASSPGGSSGNTIYF,TGTGCCAGCAGCCCTGGTGGTAGCTCTGGAAACACCATATATTTT
TRBJ2-1,TRBD1,16,NA,TRBV15,CATSWGGGQGANEQFF,TGTGCCACCAGCTGGGGTGGGGGACAGGGGGCAAATGAGCAGTTCTTC
TRBJ1-1,TRBD1,15,NA,TRBV27,CASRPYRGRVTEAFF,TGTGCCAGCAGGCCCTACAGGGGGCGGGTAACTGAAGCTTTCTTT
TRBJ2-7,NA,13,NA,TRBV5-1,CASSLDVDYEQYF,TGCGCCAGCAGCTTGGACGTAGACTACGAGCAGTACTTC
TRBJ2-5,NA,14,NA,TRBV2,CASPPAAGRETQYF,TGTGCCAGCCCCCCGGCGGCAGGGCGGGAGACCCAGTACTTC
TRBJ1-1,NA,13,NA,TRBV5-5,CASSEGMNTEAFF,TGTGCCAGCAGCGAAGGGATGAACACTGAAGCTTTCTTT
TRBJ1-1,NA,13,NA,TRBV7-9,CASSPTVTGETFF,TGTGCCAGCAGCCCGACAGTGACGGGGGAGACTTTCTTT
TRBJ1-1,TRBD1,15,NA,TRBV28,CASSPLYRDSTEAFF,TGTGCCAGCAGTCCTCTATACCGGGACAGCACTGAAGCTTTCTTT
TRBJ2-1,NA,13,NA,TRBV19,CASSIEPSNEQFF,TGTGCCAGTAGTATAGAACCTAGCAATGAGCAGTTCTTC
TRBJ1-1,TRBD1,14,once,TRBV15,CATSRDRGLAEAFF,TGTGCCACCAGCAGGGACAGGGGGCTTGCTGAAGCTTTCTTT
TRBJ2-5,NA,13,NA,TRBV30,CAWKGRGAETQYF,TGTGCCTGGAAGGGCAGGGGGGCCGAGACCCAGTACTTC
TRBJ2-3,TRBD2,15,NA,TRBV7-2,CASSNGGAFTDTQYF,TGTGCCAGCAGCAACGGGGGGGCCTTCACAGATACGCAGTATTTT
TRBJ2-5,NA,15,once,TRBV7-3,CASSLGGLGQETQYF,TGTGCCAGCAGCTTGGGGGGGCTGGGGCAAGAGACCCAGTACTTC
TRBJ2-7,TRBD1,19,NA,TRBV18,CASSHPPTSDRMTSYEQYF,TGTGCCAGCTCACACCCACCTACTTCGGACAGGATGACCTCCTACGAGCAGTACTTC
TRBJ1-1,TRBD1,12,NA,TRBV6-5,CASSYSTGKAFF,TGTGCCAGCAGTTACTCGACAGGGAAAGCTTTCTTT
TRBJ1-2,NA,13,NA,TRBV28,CASSLEWAGVYTF,TGTGCCAGCAGTTTAGAGTGGGCAGGGGTCTACACCTTC
TRBJ2-1,TRBD2,15,NA,TRBV27,CASSFRLGLEDEQFF,TGTGCCAGCAGTTTTCGTCTCGGACTAGAGGATGAGCAGTTCTTC
TRBJ2-1,NA,17,NA,TRBV28,CASSLTAISAEYNEQFF,TGTGCCAGCAGTCTAACAGCAATCTCGGCGGAATACAATGAGCAGTTCTTC
TRBJ2-2,NA,14,NA,TRBV6-5,CAGRIEGFGGELFF,TGTGCCGGTCGAATTGAAGGGTTTGGCGGGGAGCTGTTTTTT
TRBJ2-3,TRBD2,15,NA,TRBV6-1,CASSAAGWITDTQYF,TGTGCCAGCAGTGCAGCGGGATGGATCACAGATACGCAGTATTTT
TRBJ1-6,NA,15,NA,TRBV5-4,CASSLAISYNSPLHF,TGTGCCAGCAGCTTGGCGATCTCCTATAATTCACCCCTCCACTTT
TRBJ1-6,NA,15,once,TRBV9,CASSVGASENSPLHF,TGTGCCAGCAGCGTAGGTGCGTCAGAGAATTCACCCCTCCACTTT
TRBJ2-7,NA,13,once,TRBV12-3/TRBV12-4,CASSPRVPYEQYF,TGTGCCAGCAGCCCCAGGGTTCCCTACGAGCAGTACTTC
TRBJ1-5,TRBD1,17,NA,TRBV18,CASSPRGQGASNQPQHF,TGTGCCAGCTCACCGCGGGGACAGGGGGCGAGCAATCAGCCCCAGCATTTT
TRBJ2-2,NA,16,NA,TRBV6-1,CASSEDRITNTGELFF,TGTGCCAGCAGTGAAGACAGAATAACGAACACCGGGGAGCTGTTTTTT
TRBJ1-3,NA,12,NA,TRBV9,CASGPLGNTIYF,TGTGCCAGCGGACCCCTGGGAAACACCATATATTTT